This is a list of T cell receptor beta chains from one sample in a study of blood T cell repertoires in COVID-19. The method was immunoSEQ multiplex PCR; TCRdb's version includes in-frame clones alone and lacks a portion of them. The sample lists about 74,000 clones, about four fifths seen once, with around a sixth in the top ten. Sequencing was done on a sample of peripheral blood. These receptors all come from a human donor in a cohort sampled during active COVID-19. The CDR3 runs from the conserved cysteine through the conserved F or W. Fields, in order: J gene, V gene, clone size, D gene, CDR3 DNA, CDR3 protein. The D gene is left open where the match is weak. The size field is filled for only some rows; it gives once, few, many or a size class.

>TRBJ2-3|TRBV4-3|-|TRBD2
TGCGCCAGCAGCCAAGAAACACTAGCGGGAGCGGATACGCAGTATTTT
CASSQETLAGADTQYF
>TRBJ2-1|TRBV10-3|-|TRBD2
TGTGCCATCAGTGTCCGGGGGCAGACTAGCGGGTCCTACAATGAGCAGTTCTTC
CAISVRGQTSGSYNEQFF
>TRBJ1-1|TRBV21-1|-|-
TGTGCCAGCAGCCCAGAAAGGGGGTCCCCCTACCCCGCCATGGGCATGAACACTGAAGCTTTCTTT
CASSPERGSPYPAMGMNTEAFF
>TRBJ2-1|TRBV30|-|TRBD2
TGTGCCTGGAGTGTAATATCCGTGGGACTAGCATATGAGCAGTTCTTC
CAWSVISVGLAYEQFF
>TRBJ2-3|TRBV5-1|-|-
TGCGCCAGCAGCTTGGAAGGGATGGGGCCAGATACGCAGTATTTT
CASSLEGMGPDTQYF
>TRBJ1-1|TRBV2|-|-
TGTGCCAGCAGTGAAGCGGGGCGTGAAGCTTTCTTT
CASSEAGREAFF
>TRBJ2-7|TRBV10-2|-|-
TGCGCCAGCAGTGAGTCTGAGGGAAGGTACGAGCAGTACTTC
CASSESEGRYEQYF
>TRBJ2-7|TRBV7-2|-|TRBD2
TGTGCCAGCAGCTTAGGACTAGCGGGAGGTGTCTACGAGCAGTACTTC
CASSLGLAGGVYEQYF
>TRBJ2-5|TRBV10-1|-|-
TGCGCCAGCAGTGCTAGAAGGCCACAAGAGACCCAGTACTTC
CASSARRPQETQYF
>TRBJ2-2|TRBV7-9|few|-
TGTGCCAGCAGCTTATCAGTAGGAGACACCGGGGAGCTGTTTTTT
CASSLSVGDTGELFF
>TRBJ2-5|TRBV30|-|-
TGTGCCTGGGGACAGGGAGGGGAAGAGACCCAGTACTTC
CAWGQGGEETQYF
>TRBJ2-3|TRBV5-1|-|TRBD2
TGCGCCAGCAGCTCAGTAGCGGGAGGGCGCACAGATACGCAGTATTTT
CASSSVAGGRTDTQYF
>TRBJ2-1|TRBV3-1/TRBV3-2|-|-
TGTGCCAGCAGCCAAGAGGGGGGAGGAGCCTACAATGAGCAGTTCTTC
CASSQEGGGAYNEQFF
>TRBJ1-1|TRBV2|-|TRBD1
TGTGCCAGCAGTGAGGGCAGGGGGCGGGCTGAAGCTTTCTTT
CASSEGRGRAEAFF
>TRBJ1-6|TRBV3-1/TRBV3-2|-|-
TGTGCCAGCAGCGGATTAGGAGGTTCACCCCTCCACTTT
CASSGLGGSPLHF
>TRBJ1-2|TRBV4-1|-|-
TGCGCCAGCACCCACCCGGGAAAAGGAAACTATGGCTACACCTTC
CASTHPGKGNYGYTF
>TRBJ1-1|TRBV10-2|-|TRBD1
TGCGCCAGCAGTGACACAGGGGGCGGTTTGAACACTGAAGCTTTCTTT
CASSDTGGGLNTEAFF
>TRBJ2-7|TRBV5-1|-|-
TGCGCCAGCAGCTTGAAGAGCGACGAGCAGTACTTC
CASSLKSDEQYF
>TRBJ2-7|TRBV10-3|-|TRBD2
TGTGCCATCAGTGAGTCGGAACTAGCGGGAGACGAGCAGTACTTC
CAISESELAGDEQYF
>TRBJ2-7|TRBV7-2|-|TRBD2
TGTGCCAGCAGCAAAGGGACTAGCGGCTACGAGCAGTACTTC
CASSKGTSGYEQYF
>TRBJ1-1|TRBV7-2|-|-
TGTGCCAGCAGTTCGGTGGGGTCAGGGCCTGAAGCTTTCTTT
CASSSVGSGPEAFF
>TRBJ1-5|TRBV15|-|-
TGTGCCACCAGCACGGGGAGGAGCAATCAGCCCCAGCATTTT
CATSTGRSNQPQHF
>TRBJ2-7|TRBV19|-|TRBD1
TGTGCCAGTAGTGCCGGGACAGGGCCCTACGAGCAGTACTTC
CASSAGTGPYEQYF
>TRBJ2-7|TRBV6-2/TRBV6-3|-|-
TGTGCCAGCAGTTACGCGGCTAGCTTAGCCTACGAGCAGTACTTC
CASSYAASLAYEQYF
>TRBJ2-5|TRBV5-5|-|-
TGTGCCAGCAGCTTGGGGGCGTGGGAGACCCAGTACTTC
CASSLGAWETQYF
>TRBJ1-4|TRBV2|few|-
TGTGCCAGCAGTGATCGGGAGGGCTTGGGGGAAAAACTGTTTTTT
CASSDREGLGEKLFF
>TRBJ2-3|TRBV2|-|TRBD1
TGTGCCAGCAGTTTTGGACAGGGATTTACAGATACGCAGTATTTT
CASSFGQGFTDTQYF
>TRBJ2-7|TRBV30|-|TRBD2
TGTGCCTGGAGTGTTGGCGGGAGCGGCTACGAGCAGTACTTC
CAWSVGGSGYEQYF
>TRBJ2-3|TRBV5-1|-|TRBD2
TGCGCCAGCAGCTTGGTCGGTAGCGGGTCAGATACGCAGTATTTT
CASSLVGSGSDTQYF
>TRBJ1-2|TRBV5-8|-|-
TGTGCCAGCAGCTCCGGTGGGAGACCCGATGTTGGCTACACCTTC
CASSSGGRPDVGYTF
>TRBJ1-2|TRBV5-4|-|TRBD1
TGTGCCAGCAGCTTAGAGGGGAAAACCGGGACAGTCTATGGCTACACCTTC
CASSLEGKTGTVYGYTF
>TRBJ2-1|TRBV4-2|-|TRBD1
TGTGCCAGCAGCCAAGATCGGGGACAGGGACAGAATGAGCAGTTCTTC
CASSQDRGQGQNEQFF
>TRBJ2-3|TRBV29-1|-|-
TGCAGCGTCGCCAGGGAGGGCACAGATACGCAGTATTTT
CSVAREGTDTQYF
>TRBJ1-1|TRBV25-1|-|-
TGTGCCAGCAGTAGGGGCATGAACACTGAAGCTTTCTTT
CASSRGMNTEAFF
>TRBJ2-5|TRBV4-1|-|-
TGCGCCAGCAGCCAAGCAGGGCCAGAGACCCAGTACTTC
CASSQAGPETQYF
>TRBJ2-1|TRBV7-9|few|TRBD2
TGTGCCAGCAGCTTGTCCCCTAGCGGGAGGACGAGTGAGCAGTTCTTC
CASSLSPSGRTSEQFF
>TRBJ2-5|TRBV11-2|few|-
TGTGCCAGCAGCCGGACCCGGACTCGAGGGGGAGAGACCCAGTACTTC
CASSRTRTRGGETQYF
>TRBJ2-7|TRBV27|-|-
TGTGCCAGCAGTCCGATAACCCTCCTCAAGCAGGTAGGATCCTACGAGCAGTACTTC
CASSPITLLKQVGSYEQYF
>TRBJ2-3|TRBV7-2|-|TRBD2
TGTGCCAGCAGCTTAAGGTCGGCGGGAGGTGCTGATACGCAGTATTTT
CASSLRSAGGADTQYF
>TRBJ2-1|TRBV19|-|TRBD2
TGTGCCAGTAGCTTAGCGGGAGGTTATCACAATGAGCAGTTCTTC
CASSLAGGYHNEQFF
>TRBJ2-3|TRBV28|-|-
TGTGCCAGCAGTTTAGTGGGGGACTGGGGCACAGATACGCAGTATTTT
CASSLVGDWGTDTQYF
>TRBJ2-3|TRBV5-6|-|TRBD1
TGTGCCAGCAGGAAAGTGGGACAGGGTTTTTCAGATACGCAGTATTTT
CASRKVGQGFSDTQYF
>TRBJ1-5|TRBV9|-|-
TGTGCCAGCAGCGAAACGGGTGCAGCTCAGCCCCAGCATTTT
CASSETGAAQPQHF
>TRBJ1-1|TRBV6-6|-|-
TGTGCCAGCAGATACCCCGGGGGGACTGAAGCTTTCTTT
CASRYPGGTEAFF
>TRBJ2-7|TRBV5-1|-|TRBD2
TGCGCCAGCAGCTTGAACGGACTAGCGGAATACGAGCAGTACTTC
CASSLNGLAEYEQYF
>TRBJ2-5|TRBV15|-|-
TGTGCCACCAGCAGAGTAGTGCGGGAGACCCAGTACTTC
CATSRVVRETQYF
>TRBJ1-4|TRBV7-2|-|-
TGTGCCAGCAGCTCCTCAGTGGGTCGGGATGAAAAACTGTTTTTT
CASSSSVGRDEKLFF
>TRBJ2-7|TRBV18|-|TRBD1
TGTGCCAGCTCCACCGGGACAGAAGGTGTGCAGTACTTC
CASSTGTEGVQYF
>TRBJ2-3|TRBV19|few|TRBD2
TGTGCCAGTAGTACCTGGACTAGCGGCACAGATACGCAGTATTTT
CASSTWTSGTDTQYF
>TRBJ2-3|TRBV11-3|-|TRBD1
TGTGCCAGCAGCTTAACGACAGGGGGAGGTACGCAGTATTTT
CASSLTTGGGTQYF
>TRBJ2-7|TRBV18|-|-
TGTGCCAGCTCACCGGACAGTGCCCCCTACGAGCAGTACTTC
CASSPDSAPYEQYF